The clone carrying this T cell receptor beta chain was seen a handful of times. Antigen unknown. Sample barcodes and UMIs were carried by the TCR alpha and TCR beta cDNA libraries that 5'RACE generated with constant-segment primers. TCRdb reanalysed the 5' RACE reads using MiXCR and keeps one entry per CDR3 protein. The sample contains a few hundred thousand distinct CDR3 sequences, around 17% of which appear only once. The data derive from a study of T-cell memory formation after mild COVID-19. Study-wide results and caveats: Largely, contracting CD4+ clones fell within CM and EM, and contracting CD8+ clones within EMRA. That cross-reactive memory joined was suggested by some responding clones appearing in pre-infection memory.

Per germline, CDR1 MNHNS and CDR2 SASEGT. The CDR3 length is 14 residues. V was pared by 5 bases and J by 4 bases, with 8 bases of the junction left unmatched. This TCR was recovered from a man aged 18 to 35 who had mild COVID-19 (a few samples of this study predate the infection). Cell type and time point are not known. The V and J genes are TRBV6-1 and TRBJ2-7; TRBD2 agrees at 7 bases. The material sequenced was PBMCs or a T cell subset sorted from them (not recorded which). This CDR3 is CASSSAGEAYEQYF. The DNA for the CDR3 is TGTGCCAGCAGTTCGGCGGGGGAAGCTTACGAGCAGTACTTC.